This T cell receptor (beta chain) was sequenced for a study of cytomegalovirus exposure and HLA in healthy donors. General observations from the study: Reports state that TCR beta sequences accurately predicted most subjects' HLA-A and HLA-B alleles. Productive rates of about 90% or about 30% were seen for most TCR beta V segments in an earlier analysis. Most TCR sequences were rare, but some public TCRs occurred in many donors.

Vbeta (60) and Jbeta (13) primers were used in the PCR. Produced via immunoSEQ multiplex PCR; TCRdb's table is partial and in-frame only. The sample holds roughly 140,000 clones, 79% seen once. The CDR3 is made up of 13 amino acids. Germline lookup yields CDR1 SNHLY and CDR2 FYNNEI. J was trimmed by 11 bases and V by 4 bases; bases with no gene match: 9. Regarding this clone: Its antigen is as yet unknown.

The V gene is TRBV2, the J gene TRBJ2-7; TRBD1 matches at 9 bases. Sequencing was done on a sample of PBMCs. The receptor was isolated from a middle-aged man in good health and CMV-seropositive. The CDR3 loop reads CASSGGQGRPKYF. CDR3 DNA sequence: TGTGCCAGCAGTGGGGGACAGGGAAGACCGAAGTACTTC.